The clone carrying this TCR beta chain qualifies as medium-sized. Its antigen is not known. The Oncomine TCR Beta short-read assay sequenced DNA from cultured CD4+ T cells. TCRdb ran MiXCR on the PCR reads and lists one entry per CDR3 protein. The sample yields 12,000 to 15,000 distinct CDR3 sequences, about 26% seen once. CDR3 length: 15 amino acids. Trimming removed 2 bases at V and 0 bases at J, with 10 bases between. Germline V lookup: CDR1 MNHEY, CDR2 SVGAGI. These data originate in a study of vaccination and CD4 T cells after COVID-19. Looking at the study overall: Convalescent cases comprised eight to ten mild and one severe, all SARS-CoV-2 positive by nasal swab PCR. Two doses of either BNT162b2 or mRNA-1273 vaccine went to participants. Study-level findings and limits: In convalescent patients, 304 of 307 vaccine-specific clones were mono-reactive for SARS-CoV-2 spike.

The treatment is: approximately nine-day PBMC culture with coronavirus spike peptide pools or control peptides (ViraFEST assay). The receptor was derived from a human donor with COVID-19. The rearrangement uses TRBV6-5 and TRBJ1-2, with D perhaps matching TRBD1 (6 bases). Sequenced input: cultured CD4+ T cells from blood. The DNA for the CDR3 is TGTGCCAGCAGTTACCAGGGACACTCTAACTATGGCTACACCTTC. It encodes CASSYQGHSNYGYTF.